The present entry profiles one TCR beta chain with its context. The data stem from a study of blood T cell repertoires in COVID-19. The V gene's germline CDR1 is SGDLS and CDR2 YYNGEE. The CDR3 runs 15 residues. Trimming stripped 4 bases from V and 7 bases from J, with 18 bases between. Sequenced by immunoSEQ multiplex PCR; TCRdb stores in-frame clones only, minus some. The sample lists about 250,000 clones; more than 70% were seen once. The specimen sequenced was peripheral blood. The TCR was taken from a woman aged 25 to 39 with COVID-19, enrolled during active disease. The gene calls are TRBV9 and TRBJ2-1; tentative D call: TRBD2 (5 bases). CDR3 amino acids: CASSLTAGVGNEQFF. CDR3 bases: TGTGCCAGCAGCCTAACCGCCGGGGTCGGGAATGAGCAGTTCTTC.